This entry lists 25 T cell receptor beta chains sequenced from one sample in a study of blood T cell repertoires in COVID-19. Repertoires were generated with immunoSEQ multiplex PCR, while TCRdb's copy carries only in-frame clones and drops some. The table lists around 100,000 clones, roughly 88% of them singletons. The sample was peripheral blood. The receptors originated from a human donor in a cohort sampled during active COVID-19.

This chain links TRBV12-5 with TRBJ2-7, with D perhaps matching TRBD1 (6 bases). V was pared by 0 bases and J by 0 bases, with 15 bases between. CDR1 and CDR2 from the germline V gene are LGHNT and FRNRAP. The length of the CDR3 is 17 residues. Written as DNA, the CDR3 is TGTGCTAGTGGTTTGGTACCTCGCAGGACAGACTCCTACGAGCAGTACTTC. This encodes CASGLVPRRTDSYEQYF.

This chain links TRBV7-9 with TRBJ1-1, with TRBD1 as a possible D gene (5 bases). The CDR3 length is 13 residues. Per germline, CDR1 SEHNR and CDR2 FQNEAQ (reference sequence). V lost 3 bases and J lost 4, with 9 bases in between. The CDR3 DNA follows: TGTGCCAGCAGCTTGGCGGGGGTCACTGAAGCTTTCTTT. Amino acids: CASSLAGVTEAFF.

This clone was picked up one time. The V call is TRBV5-4, the J call TRBJ1-3, with D possibly being TRBD1 (6 bases). This CDR3 has 16 residues. The V gene's germline CDR1 is SGHNT and CDR2 YYREEE (reference sequence). Trimming removed 0 bases at V and 3 bases at J, with 13 bases between. CDR3 nucleotide sequence: TGTGCCAGCAGCTTGGCAGGGGTTCCCTTTGGAAACACCATATATTTT. Protein sequence: CASSLAGVPFGNTIYF.

CDR3 in amino acids: CASRAEDRGLGEQYF. DNA of the CDR3: TGTGCCAGCAGGGCCGAGGACAGGGGGCTTGGGGAGCAGTACTTC. The chain couples TRBV28 to TRBJ2-7; 11 bases are shared with TRBD1. The CDR3 runs to 15 residues. Germline CDR1 and CDR2: MDHEN and SYDVKM. The J segment lost 7 bases and the V segment lost 6 bases, leaving 11 bases of the junction unmatched.

The chain joins TRBV7-9 to TRBJ1-5; no definite D call. CDR3 length: 14 amino acids. CDR1 is SEHNR and CDR2 is FQNEAQ in the germline V gene (reference sequence). The V end was cut by 1 base, the J end by 9 bases, with 13 bases between. CDR3 in amino acids: CASSLGNTGSPQHF. CDR3 bases: TGTGCCAGCAGCTTAGGTAACACGGGGTCGCCCCAGCATTTT.

The CDR3 region is CASSRDLGNQPQHF. The CDR3 nucleotides read TGTGCCAGCAGCAGGGACTTGGGCAATCAGCCCCAGCATTTT. The chain is built from TRBV27 and TRBJ1-5; TRBD1 might be the D (5 bases). CDR3 length: 14 amino acids. From germline, CDR1 is MNHEY and CDR2 SMNVEV (reference sequence). Trimming removed 6 bases at V and 2 bases at J, with 11 bases between.

This chain joins TRBV6-2 or TRBV6-3 and TRBJ1-5, with a weak D call TRBD1 (5 bases). Trimming stripped 4 bases from V and 3 bases from J, with 16 bases between. This CDR3 contains 16 residues. CDR1 and CDR2 (germline): MNHEY, SVGEGT. The CDR3 sequence is CASSSGKGVNNQPQHF. Here the CDR3 DNA reads TGTGCCAGCAGTTCAGGGAAAGGGGTGAACAATCAGCCCCAGCATTTT.

V usage is TRBV7-3 and J usage is TRBJ2-1, with 10 bases matching TRBD2. Trimming at V came to 5 bases and at J to 3 bases, leaving 4 bases not matched to a gene. Looked up from germline, CDR1 is SGHTA and CDR2 is FQGTGA. There are 15 residues in the CDR3. In DNA, the CDR3 is TGTGCCAGCAGCCACCCTAGCGGGGGCTACAATGAGCAGTTCTTC. This sequence encodes CASSHPSGGYNEQFF.

The rearrangement uses TRBV9 and TRBJ2-1; the match to TRBD2 covers 11 bases. Germline CDR1 and CDR2: SGDLS and YYNGEE. The junction had 3 bases not matched to a gene; V was cut back by 3 bases and J by 4 bases. This CDR3 comprises 15 residues. CDR3 sequence: CASSGTSGGYNEQFF. The CDR3 nucleotides read TGTGCCAGCAGCGGCACTAGCGGGGGTTACAATGAGCAGTTCTTC.

This rearrangement joins TRBV6-5 to TRBJ2-2, with D perhaps TRBD2 (5 bases). Per germline, CDR1 MNHEY and CDR2 SVGAGI. The CDR3 runs 14 residues. Trimming shortened V by 8 bases and J by 0 bases, and 10 bases separated the two germline ends. CDR3 residues: CASPGGANTGELFF. CDR3 coding DNA: TGTGCCAGCCCCGGAGGCGCGAACACCGGGGAGCTGTTTTTT.

The CDR3 here is CASSLFRGNEQFF. The CDR3 bases are TGCGCCAGCAGCTTGTTCAGGGGCAATGAGCAGTTCTTC. This rearrangement joins TRBV5-1 to TRBJ2-1, with a possible D match to TRBD1 (6 bases). V lost 1 base and J 6 bases, leaving 8 bases between the germline ends. Germline CDR1 and CDR2: SGHRS and YFSETQ. The CDR3 has 13 residues.

The gene calls are TRBV3-1 (or the pseudogene TRBV3-2) and TRBJ2-7; TRBD1 matches at 9 bases. The V segment lost 0 bases and the J segment 2 bases; nucleotides outside the gene matches: 8. The CDR3 sequence is 17 residues long. Looked up from germline, CDR1 is LGHDT and CDR2 is YNNKEL (reference sequence). CDR3 residues: CASSQDHVTGGAYEQYF. Written as DNA, the CDR3 is TGTGCCAGCAGCCAAGATCATGTGACAGGGGGGGCCTACGAGCAGTACTTC.

This chain uses TRBV4-1 with TRBJ1-5, with D perhaps matching TRBD1 (6 bases). Trimming took 0 bases from V and 7 from J, leaving 16 bases between them. Germline CDR1 MGHRA, CDR2 YSYEKL. This CDR3 is 16 amino acids long. This CDR3 is CASSQDPGGWRQPQHF. The CDR3 region has the DNA TGCGCCAGCAGCCAAGATCCGGGGGGCTGGCGGCAGCCCCAGCATTTT.

V and J are TRBV29-1 and TRBJ2-3, with 9 bases matching TRBD2. CDR1 is SQVTM, CDR2 ANQGSEA, per germline. Trimming removed 4 bases from V and 2 bases from J; junction bases left unmatched: 7. The CDR3 loop spans 15 amino acids. As DNA, the CDR3 is TGCAGCGTTGGCGGGAGGGCCTGGTTCACAGATACGCAGTATTTT. Translated: CSVGGRAWFTDTQYF.

V usage is TRBV18 and J usage is TRBJ2-1, with D possibly TRBD2 on 6 matching bases. Trimming pared 2 bases from V and 4 bases from J, leaving 9 bases between. Germline loops: CDR1 KGHSH, CDR2 LQKENI. The CDR3 runs to 14 residues. In DNA, the CDR3 is TGTGCCAGCTCACCAGCGGGGCGTTACAATGAGCAGTTCTTC. Translation: CASSPAGRYNEQFF.

This clone was recorded a few times. The chain joins TRBV19 to TRBJ2-2, with a tentative D call TRBD1 (5 bases). Germline CDR1 is LNHDA and CDR2 is SQIVND (reference sequence). This CDR3 comprises 15 residues. Trimming stripped 3 bases from V and 4 bases from J, with 12 bases between. The CDR3 DNA is TGTGCCAGTAGTATGAAGGGGAAAGGCACCGGGGAGCTGTTTTTT. Its protein is CASSMKGKGTGELFF. Full variable domain (missing parts from reference TRBV19 and TRBJ2-2): DGGITQSPKYLFRKEGQNVTLSCEQNLNHDAMYWYRQDPGQGLRLIYYSQIVNDFQKGDIAEGYSVSREKKESFPLTVTSAQKNPTAFYLCASSMKGKGTGELFFGEGSRLTVL.

This clone appeared a few times. The rearrangement uses TRBV18 and TRBJ2-2; perhaps TRBD1 as D (5 bases). The CDR3 has 14 amino acids. From germline, CDR1 is KGHSH and CDR2 LQKENI. V was trimmed by 6 bases and J by 0 bases, leaving 8 bases between them. The CDR3, as DNA: TGTGCCAGCTCTTGGACACCGAACACCGGGGAGCTGTTTTTT. Its translation is CASSWTPNTGELFF.

This sequence joins TRBV18 and TRBJ2-1, with 11 bases fitting TRBD2. This CDR3 contains 15 residues. Germline CDR1 reads KGHSH; CDR2 reads LQKENI. After removal of 6 bases from V and 6 bases from J, the junction contained 7 bases not matched to a gene. The CDR3 loop is CASSPTSGAVNEQFF. CDR3 coding DNA: TGTGCCAGCTCGCCGACTAGCGGGGCGGTCAATGAGCAGTTCTTC.

The chain employs TRBV10-2 and TRBJ2-7, with a weak D call TRBD1 (6 bases). CDR3 length equals 12 residues. Trimming removed 2 bases at V and 4 bases at J, with 6 bases between. Germline-derived CDR1 and CDR2 are WSHSY and SAAADI. CDR3 amino acids: CASSEQGYEQYF. The CDR3 nucleotides read TGCGCCAGCAGTGAGCAGGGGTACGAGCAGTACTTC.

The J gene is TRBJ2-5, the V gene TRBV25-1; the match to TRBD2 covers 9 bases. Trimming took 3 bases from V and 5 from J; bases not matched to a gene: 13. Germline V gives CDR1 MGHDK, CDR2 SYGVNS. The CDR3 is made up of 17 amino acids. CDR3 nucleotide sequence: TGTGCCAGCAGTGATATCGGACTAGCGAGGGGAAGGGAGACCCAGTACTTC. This sequence encodes CASSDIGLARGRETQYF.

The chain links TRBV5-4 to TRBJ2-7; weak D call: TRBD1 (5 bases). With 1 base removed from V and 3 bases from J, the gap between germline ends came to 11 bases. This CDR3 is 14 amino acids long. Germline V lookup: CDR1 SGHNT, CDR2 YYREEE (reference sequence). CDR3 coding DNA: TGTGCCAGCAGCTTGATTGGACAAAACTACGAGCAGTACTTC. It translates to CASSLIGQNYEQYF.

Only a few counts were recorded for this clone. The chain uses TRBV25-1 and TRBJ1-6; D is ambiguous. CDR1 and CDR2 from the germline V gene are MGHDK and SYGVNS. The CDR3 is 13 amino acids. The germline V and J ends were trimmed by 5 bases and 9 bases, with 11 bases remaining between them. CDR3 nucleotide sequence: TGTGCCAGCAGTAGAGAGGGCCTTTCACCCCTCCACTTT. It translates to CASSREGLSPLHF.

The rearrangement joins TRBV2 to TRBJ2-5; maybe TRBD1 (6 bases). The CDR3 is made up of 14 amino acids. Trimming removed 5 bases from V and 1 base from J, with 11 bases in between. Germline CDR1 and CDR2: SNHLY and FYNNEI. DNA of the CDR3: TGTGCCAGCAGTTACACAGGGATCCAAGAGACCCAGTACTTC. As protein: CASSYTGIQETQYF.

The rearrangement links TRBV7-2 to TRBJ1-1, with D possibly TRBD1 on 5 matching bases. V gave up 5 bases and J gave up 0 bases, with 10 bases separating them. Germline V lookup: CDR1 SGHTA, CDR2 FQGNSA. This CDR3 is 14 amino acids long. CDR3 protein: CASSRTPLNTEAFF. CDR3 coding DNA: TGTGCCAGCAGCAGGACACCTTTGAACACTGAAGCTTTCTTT.

The rearrangement uses TRBV7-8 and TRBJ1-2; 9 bases fit TRBD1. The CDR3 is 15 residues long. Germline assignment: CDR1 SGHVS and CDR2 FQNEAQ. Losses at the gene ends were 5 bases for V and 2 bases for J; bases not matched to a gene: 6. The CDR3 DNA is TGTGCCAGCAGCCCTCGGACAGGGGTGAACTATGGCTACACCTTC. Translating it yields CASSPRTGVNYGYTF. The full variable domain, with the rest looked up from reference TRBV7-8 and TRBJ1-2, is GAGVSQSPRYKVAKRGQDVALRCDPISGHVSLFWYQQALGQGPEFLTYFQNEAQLDKSGLPSDRFFAERPEGSVSTLKIQRTQQEDSAVYLCASSPRTGVNYGYTFGSGTRLTVV.